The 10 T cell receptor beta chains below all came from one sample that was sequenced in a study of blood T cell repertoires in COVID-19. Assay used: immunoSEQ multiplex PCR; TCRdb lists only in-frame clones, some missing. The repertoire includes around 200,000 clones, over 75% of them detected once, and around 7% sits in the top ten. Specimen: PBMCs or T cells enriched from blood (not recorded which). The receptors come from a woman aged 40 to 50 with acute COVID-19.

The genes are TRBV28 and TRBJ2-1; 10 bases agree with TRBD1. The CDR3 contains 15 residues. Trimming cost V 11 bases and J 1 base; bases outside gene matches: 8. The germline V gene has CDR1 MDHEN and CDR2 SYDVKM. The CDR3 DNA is TGTGCCGGACGAAGACAGGGGGCGTCCTACAATGAGCAGTTCTTC. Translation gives CAGRRQGASYNEQFF.

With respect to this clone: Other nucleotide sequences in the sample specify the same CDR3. CDR3 in DNA: TGTGCCAGCAGCTTGGGTGGCTCCTCCTACAATGAGCAGTTCTTC. Translating gives CASSLGGSSYNEQFF. The genes are TRBV5-4 and TRBJ2-1; D is ambiguous. Per the germline V gene, CDR1 is SGHNT and CDR2 is YYREEE (reference sequence). V was cut by 0 bases and J by 0 bases, with 7 bases left in between. The CDR3 is 15 amino acids.

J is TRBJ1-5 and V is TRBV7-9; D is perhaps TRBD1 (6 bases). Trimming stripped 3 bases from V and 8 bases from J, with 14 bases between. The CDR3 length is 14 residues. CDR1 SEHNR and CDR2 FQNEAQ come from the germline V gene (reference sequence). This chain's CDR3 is CASSFGQGKEPQHF. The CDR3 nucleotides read TGTGCCAGCAGCTTCGGTCAGGGGAAAGAGCCCCAGCATTTT.

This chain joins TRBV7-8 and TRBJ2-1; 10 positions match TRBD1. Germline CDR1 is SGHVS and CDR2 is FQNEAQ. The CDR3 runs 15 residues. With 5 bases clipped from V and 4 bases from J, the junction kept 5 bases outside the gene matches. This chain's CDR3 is CASSRRDRGYNEQFF. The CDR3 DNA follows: TGTGCCAGCAGCCGCCGGGACAGGGGATACAATGAGCAGTTCTTC.

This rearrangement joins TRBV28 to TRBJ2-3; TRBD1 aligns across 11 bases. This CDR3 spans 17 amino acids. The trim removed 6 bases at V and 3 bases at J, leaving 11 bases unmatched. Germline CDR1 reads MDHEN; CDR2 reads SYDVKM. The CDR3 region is CASRPWTGQGVTDTQYF. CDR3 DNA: TGTGCCAGCAGACCGTGGACGGGACAGGGGGTAACAGATACGCAGTATTTT.

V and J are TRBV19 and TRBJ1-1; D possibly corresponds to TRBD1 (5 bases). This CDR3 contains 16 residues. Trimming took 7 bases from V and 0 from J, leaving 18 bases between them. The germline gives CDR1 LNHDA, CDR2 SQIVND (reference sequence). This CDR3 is CASIGGAGLMNTEAFF. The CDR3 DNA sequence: TGTGCCAGTATCGGCGGCGCAGGGCTCATGAACACTGAAGCTTTCTTT.

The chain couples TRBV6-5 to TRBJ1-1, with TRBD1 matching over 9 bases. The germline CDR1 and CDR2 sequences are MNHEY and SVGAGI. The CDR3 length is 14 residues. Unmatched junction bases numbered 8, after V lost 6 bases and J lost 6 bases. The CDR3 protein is CASRGQGFTAEAFF. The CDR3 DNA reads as TGTGCCAGCAGGGGACAGGGTTTCACGGCTGAAGCTTTCTTT.

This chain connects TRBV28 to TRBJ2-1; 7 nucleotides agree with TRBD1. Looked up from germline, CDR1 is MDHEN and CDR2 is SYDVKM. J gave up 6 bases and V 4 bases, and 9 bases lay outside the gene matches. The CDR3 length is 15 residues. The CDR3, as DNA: TGTGCCAGCAGTTCTCAACGACAGGGTGGCAATGAGCAGTTCTTC. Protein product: CASSSQRQGGNEQFF.

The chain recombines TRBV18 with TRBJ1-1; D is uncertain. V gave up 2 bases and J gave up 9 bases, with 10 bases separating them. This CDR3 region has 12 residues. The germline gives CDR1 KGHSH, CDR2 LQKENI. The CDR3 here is CASSPDGLKAFF. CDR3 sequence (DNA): TGTGCCAGCTCACCAGATGGACTTAAAGCTTTCTTT.

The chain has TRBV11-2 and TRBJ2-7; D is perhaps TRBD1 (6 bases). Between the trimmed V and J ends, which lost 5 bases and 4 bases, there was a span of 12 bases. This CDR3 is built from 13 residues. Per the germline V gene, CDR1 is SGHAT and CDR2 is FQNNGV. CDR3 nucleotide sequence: TGTGCCAGCAGCGTCACAGGGTTATACGAGCAGTACTTC. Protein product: CASSVTGLYEQYF.